Each of the 10 T cell receptor beta chains below was sequenced from the same sample in a study of blood T cell repertoires in COVID-19. Sequencing used immunoSEQ multiplex PCR; TCRdb keeps in-frame clones, though not all of them. The sample has around 68,000 clones; around 87% are singletons. Sequences were obtained from peripheral blood. These receptors all come from a man in his fifties with active COVID-19.

The chain recombines TRBV3-1 (or the pseudogene TRBV3-2) with TRBJ2-5, with 10 bases fitting TRBD2. This CDR3 is built from 16 residues. CDR1 LGHDT and CDR2 YNNKEL come from the germline V gene (reference sequence). Germline trimming cut 0 bases from V and 7 bases from J; bases unmatched to any gene: 8. The chain's CDR3 is CASSQDSASGSGTQYF. CDR3 DNA sequence: TGTGCCAGCAGCCAAGATTCCGCTAGCGGGAGTGGGACCCAGTACTTC.

This clone was seen only a few times. V and J are TRBV6-5 and TRBJ2-2; D is unresolved. CDR3 length: 13 residues. Germline CDR1 is MNHEY and CDR2 is SVGAGI. Trimming stripped 6 bases from V and 3 bases from J, with 8 bases between. The CDR3 reads CASRLQHTGELFF. CDR3 coding DNA: TGTGCCAGCAGGTTACAACACACCGGGGAGCTGTTTTTT.

There are a few counts of this clone. V gene TRBV5-1 combines with J gene TRBJ2-7, with 8 bases aligning to TRBD1. The CDR3 extends over 15 amino acids. V gave up 0 bases and J gave up 2 bases; unmatched junction bases: 4. Germline-derived CDR1 and CDR2 are SGHRS and YFSETQ. DNA for the CDR3: TGCGCCAGCAGCTTGGGTCGGACAGGGACCTACGAGCAGTACTTC. Translated, it gives CASSLGRTGTYEQYF.

V usage is TRBV7-6 and J usage is TRBJ2-6, with TRBD2 matching over 15 bases. J was trimmed by 0 bases and V by 4 bases; bases with no gene match: 4. Germline assignment: CDR1 SGHVS and CDR2 FNYEAQ. There are 19 residues in the CDR3. The CDR3 protein is CASSSGLAGGSSGANVLTF. The CDR3, as DNA: TGTGCCAGCAGCTCCGGACTAGCGGGAGGGAGCTCTGGGGCCAACGTCCTGACTTTC.

This chain uses TRBV7-9 with TRBJ2-7, with 12 positions matching TRBD2. CDR3 length equals 16 residues. The trim removed 4 bases at V and 3 bases at J, leaving 7 bases unmatched. Germline CDR1 and CDR2: SEHNR and FQNEAQ (reference sequence). The CDR3 sequence: CASSSAKGLAGYEQYF. DNA of the CDR3: TGTGCCAGCAGCTCCGCCAAGGGACTAGCGGGCTACGAGCAGTACTTC.

The chain carries TRBV19 and TRBJ2-5; a weak D match, TRBD2 (5 bases). The length of the CDR3 is 15 residues. The V end lost 9 bases, the J end lost 1 base, and 18 bases lay between the germline ends. Germline loops: CDR1 LNHDA, CDR2 SQIVND (reference sequence). This CDR3 reads CASNSGVWGQETQYF. CDR3 nucleotides: TGTGCCAGCAACTCCGGGGTCTGGGGCCAAGAGACCCAGTACTTC.

The V and J genes are TRBV3-1 (or the pseudogene TRBV3-2) and TRBJ2-7, with unresolved D. Trimming shortened V by 11 bases and J by 5 bases, and 7 bases separated the two germline ends. The CDR3 sequence is 9 residues long. CDR1 LGHDT and CDR2 YNNKEL come from the germline V gene (reference sequence). CDR3 DNA: TGTGCCCCTTTTAACGAGCAGTACTTC. Translation gives CAPFNEQYF.

The rearrangement links TRBV7-9 to TRBJ2-7; D unclear. This CDR3 is 11 amino acids long. Germline V gene sequence: CDR1 SEHNR, CDR2 FQNEAQ (reference sequence). The V end was cut by 4 bases, the J end by 3 bases, with 4 bases between. This CDR3 is CASSSIYEQYF. Here the CDR3 DNA reads TGTGCCAGCAGCTCAATCTACGAGCAGTACTTC.

CDR3 coding DNA: TGTGCCAGCAGTTCGATACAGGGGACAGGAACTGAAGCTTTCTTT. Translating it yields CASSSIQGTGTEAFF. The rearrangement uses TRBV6-5 and TRBJ1-1; 8 bases are a match to TRBD1. Trimming cost V 4 bases and J 5 bases; bases outside gene matches: 9. There are 15 residues in the CDR3. Per the germline V gene, CDR1 is MNHEY and CDR2 is SVGAGI.

The chain has TRBV12-5 and TRBJ2-3; no clear D. Germline V gives CDR1 LGHNT, CDR2 FRNRAP. V lost 3 bases, J lost 0 bases, and 10 bases lay in between. CDR3 size: 15 residues. The CDR3 DNA sequence: TGTGCTAGTGGTTTTGCGGCATCTAGCACAGATACGCAGTATTTT. Protein product: CASGFAASSTDTQYF.